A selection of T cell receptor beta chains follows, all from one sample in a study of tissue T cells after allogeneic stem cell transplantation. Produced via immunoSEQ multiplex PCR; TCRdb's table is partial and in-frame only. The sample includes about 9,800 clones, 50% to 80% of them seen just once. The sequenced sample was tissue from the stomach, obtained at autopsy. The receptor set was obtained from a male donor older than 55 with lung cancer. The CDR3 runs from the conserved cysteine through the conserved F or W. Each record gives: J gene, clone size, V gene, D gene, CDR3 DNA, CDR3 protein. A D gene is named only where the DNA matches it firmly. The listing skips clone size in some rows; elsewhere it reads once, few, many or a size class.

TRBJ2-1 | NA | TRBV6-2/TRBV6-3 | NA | TGTGCCAGCAGTTACACCCGGGACTACAATGAGCAGTTCTTC | CASSYTRDYNEQFF
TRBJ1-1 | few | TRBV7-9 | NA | TGTGCCAGCAGCTTTGCAGGGCTTGGGAACACTGAAGCTTTCTTT | CASSFAGLGNTEAFF
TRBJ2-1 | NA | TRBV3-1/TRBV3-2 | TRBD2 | TGTGCCAGCAGCCCCCGGACTAGCGACGAGAATGAGCAGTTCTTC | CASSPRTSDENEQFF
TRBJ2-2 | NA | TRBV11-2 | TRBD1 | TGTGCCAGCAGCTTGACAGGGGGCGCACAGAACACCGGGGAGCTGTTTTTT | CASSLTGGAQNTGELFF
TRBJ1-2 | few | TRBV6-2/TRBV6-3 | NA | TGTGCCAGCAGTTTTTCGGGTCGGGGCTACACCTTC | CASSFSGRGYTF
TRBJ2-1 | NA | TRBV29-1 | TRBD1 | TGCAGCGGAGGGGACAGCCGCTACAATGAGCAGTTCTTC | CSGGDSRYNEQFF
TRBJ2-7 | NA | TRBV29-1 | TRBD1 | TGCAGCGTTGAGTCGGACAGGGCTGGGGAGCAGTACTTC | CSVESDRAGEQYF
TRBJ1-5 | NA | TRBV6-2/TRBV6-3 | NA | TGTGCCAGCAGTTCCCGTACGCAGGGAGAGAATCAGCCCCAGCATTTT | CASSSRTQGENQPQHF
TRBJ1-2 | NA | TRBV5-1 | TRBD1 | TGCGCCAGCAGCCGGGACAGCAACTATGGCTACACCTTC | CASSRDSNYGYTF
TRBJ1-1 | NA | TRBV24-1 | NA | TGTGCCACCAGTGATTTAGACACTGAAGCTTTCTTT | CATSDLDTEAFF
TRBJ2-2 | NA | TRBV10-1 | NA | TGCGCCAGCAGTGAGTCGGTGTACACCGGGGAGCTGTTTTTT | CASSESVYTGELFF
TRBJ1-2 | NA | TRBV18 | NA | TGTGCCAGCTCACCGGTCGTTCAGGCGTATGGCTACACCTTC | CASSPVVQAYGYTF
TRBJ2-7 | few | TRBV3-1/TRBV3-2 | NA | TGTGCCAGCAGCCAAGAGACCGGGACAAGTGAGCAGTACTTC | CASSQETGTSEQYF
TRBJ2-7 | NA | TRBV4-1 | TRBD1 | TGCGCCAGCAGCCAAGCGGGGACAGTCACCTACGAGCAGTACTTC | CASSQAGTVTYEQYF
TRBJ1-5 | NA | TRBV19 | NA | TGTGCCAGTAGTACGGGGGGGATTTACAATCAGCCCCAGCATTTT | CASSTGGIYNQPQHF
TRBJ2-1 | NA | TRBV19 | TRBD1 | TGTGCCAGTAGTGAGGACAGGGGGCATGATGAGCAGTTCTTC | CASSEDRGHDEQFF
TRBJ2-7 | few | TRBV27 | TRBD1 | TGTGCCAGCAGTGTACAGGGGGACCTCGAGCAGTACTTC | CASSVQGDLEQYF
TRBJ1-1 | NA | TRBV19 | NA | TGTGCCAGTAGGGTTACAGGGATGAACACTGAAGCTTTCTTT | CASRVTGMNTEAFF
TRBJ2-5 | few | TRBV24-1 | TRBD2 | TGTGCCACCAGTGATTTTCGGGCTAGCGGGAGGTCCCTCCAAGAGACCCAGTACTTC | CATSDFRASGRSLQETQYF
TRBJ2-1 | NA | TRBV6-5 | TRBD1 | TGTGCCAGCAGTTTGGTGACAGGGGGCCCGATCGGCGAGCAGTTCTTC | CASSLVTGGPIGEQFF
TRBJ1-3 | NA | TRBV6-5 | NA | TGTGCCAGCAGTTATACAGGAGGATTCTCTGGAAACACCATATATTTT | CASSYTGGFSGNTIYF
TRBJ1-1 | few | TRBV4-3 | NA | TGCGCCAGCAGCCAAGAATACCGTTGGGGGGCGGTTCAAGCTTTCTTT | CASSQEYRWGAVQAFF
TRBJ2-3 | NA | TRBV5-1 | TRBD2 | TGCGCCAGCAGCGGGTCGACTAGCGGTGCCACAGATACGCAGTATTTT | CASSGSTSGATDTQYF
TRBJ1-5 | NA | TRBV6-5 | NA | TGTGCCAGCAGACAGGTGAACAATCAGCCCCAGCATTTT | CASRQVNNQPQHF
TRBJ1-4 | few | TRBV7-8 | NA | TGTGCCAGCAGCTTAGAGCTGGTGGAATATGAAAAACTGTTTTTT | CASSLELVEYEKLFF
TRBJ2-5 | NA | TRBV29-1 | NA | TGCAGCGTGGCCGACAGGTTCCAAGAGACCCAGTACTTC | CSVADRFQETQYF
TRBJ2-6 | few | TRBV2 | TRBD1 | TGTGCCAGCAGGCCCGGGACAGAGCTATCTGGGGCCAACGTCCTGACTTTC | CASRPGTELSGANVLTF
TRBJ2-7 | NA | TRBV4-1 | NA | TGCGCCAGCAGCCAAGGTTTCGGGGCCTCAGGGGTTAGATCCTACGAGCAGTACTTC | CASSQGFGASGVRSYEQYF
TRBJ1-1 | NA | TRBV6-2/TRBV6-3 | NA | TGTGCCAGCAGTTACGAAGGCCAGACTGAAGCTTTCTTT | CASSYEGQTEAFF
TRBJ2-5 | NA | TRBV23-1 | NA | TGCGCCAGCGGTAAAGGTGACTCAGAGACCCAGTACTTC | CASGKGDSETQYF
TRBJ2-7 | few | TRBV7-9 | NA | TGTGCCAGCAGCTTCGATGCCACCTACGAGCAGTACTTC | CASSFDATYEQYF
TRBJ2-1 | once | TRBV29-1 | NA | TGCAGCGTTGAAGATCCAAACCGCAGCTCCTACAATGAGCAGTTCTTC | CSVEDPNRSSYNEQFF
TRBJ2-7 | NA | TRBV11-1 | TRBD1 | TGTGCCAGCAGCTTAGTTCCGGACAGGGGGTACGAGCAGTACTTC | CASSLVPDRGYEQYF
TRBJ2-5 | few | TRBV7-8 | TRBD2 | TGTGCCAGCAGCTTAGCCGGACTAGCGGGAGCGGGAGAGACCCAGTACTTC | CASSLAGLAGAGETQYF
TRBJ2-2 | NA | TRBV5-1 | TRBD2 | TGCGCCAGCAGCACTGAACTAGCGGGGGGAACCACCGGGGAGCTGTTTTTT | CASSTELAGGTTGELFF
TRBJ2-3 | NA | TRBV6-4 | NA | TGTGCCAGCAGTGAGCGGGGCCCGGATTTTACAGATACGCAGTATTTT | CASSERGPDFTDTQYF
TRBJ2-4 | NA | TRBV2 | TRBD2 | TGTGCCAGCAGTGCCTTAGGGGCGGGAGATGACATTCAGTACTTC | CASSALGAGDDIQYF
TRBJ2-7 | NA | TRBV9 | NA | TGTGCCAGCAGCGATCACAGGGAGCCCTACGAGCAGTACTTC | CASSDHREPYEQYF
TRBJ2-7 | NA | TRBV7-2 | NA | TGTGCCAGCAGCTTAGAATCAGGCCGCTCCTACGAGCAGTACTTC | CASSLESGRSYEQYF
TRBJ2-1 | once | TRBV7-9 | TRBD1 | TGTGCCAGCAGCTCCGGGACAGGCTACAATGAGCAGTTCTTC | CASSSGTGYNEQFF
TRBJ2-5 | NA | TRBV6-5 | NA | TGTGCCAGCAGTTTTCCCGGGGAAGAGACCCAGTACTTC | CASSFPGEETQYF
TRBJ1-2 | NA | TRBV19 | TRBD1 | TGTGCCAGTAGGCACCCGGGGACAGCAGACCTCTATGGCTACACCTTC | CASRHPGTADLYGYTF
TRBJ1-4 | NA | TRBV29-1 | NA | TGCAGCGTTGCTTTTGGTGGGACTAATGAAAAACTGTTTTTT | CSVAFGGTNEKLFF
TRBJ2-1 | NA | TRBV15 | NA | TGTGCCACCAGCAGAGCTCAGAGGGTACTAGACCAGCAGTTCTTC | CATSRAQRVLDQQFF